The sequence of this TCR beta chain was determined in a study of T cells in Graves' hyperthyroidism and ophthalmopathy. Overall study findings and caveats: A model using 13 V-J features told ophthalmopathy apart from stable hyperthyroidism. The model identified upcoming ophthalmopathy a median approximately six months ahead of onset. Among clonotypes expanded in thyroid above 0.001, most were also found in blood.

Germline CDR1 MNHNS, CDR2 SASEGT. The CDR3 contains 14 residues. Trimming stripped 5 bases from V and 1 base from J, with 8 bases between. In this sample, this clonotype turned up a few times. Its target is unknown. TCR beta CDR3 regions were amplified from RNA transcripts. A first-round RT-PCR of the TCR CDR3 used the HTBI primer set. TCRdb analysed the multiplex PCR reads with MiXCR anew, one entry per CDR3 protein. Of around 540,000 distinct CDR3 sequences in the sample, 35% to 55% were seen once. Recently diagnosed hyperthyroidism of less than 2 months' duration affected patients aged 18 to 65. The sequenced sample consisted of peripheral blood or thyroid tissue (not recorded which). This clonotype was sampled from a woman under 30 with Graves' hyperthyroidism. V usage is TRBV6-1 and J usage is TRBJ2-2; D uncertain. The CDR3 reads CASSRTRNTGELFF. CDR3 in DNA: TGTGCCAGCAGTCGAACGAGGAACACCGGGGAGCTGTTTTTT.